The 26 T cell receptor beta chains given below trace back to one sample, sequenced in a study of early T cells in non-severe SARS-CoV-2 infection. Each CDR3 protein is one row after TCRdb ran MiXCR on the 5' RACE reads. The table has tens of thousands of distinct CDR3 sequences, about 4.8% seen once. Sequenced sample: whole blood. The receptors originated from an adult who was a healthcare worker with PCR-confirmed SARS-CoV-2 infection or an uninfected control (not recorded which).

This chain connects TRBV12-3 or TRBV12-4 to TRBJ1-2; TRBD1 might be the D (5 bases). The V gene lost 6 bases and the J gene lost 4 bases, with 18 bases spanning the gap. This CDR3 spans 15 amino acids. CDR3 region: CASRNQGAYAYGYTF. CDR3 DNA: TGTGCCAGCAGGAATCAGGGAGCCTATGCCTATGGCTACACCTTC.

This clonotype is deemed medium-sized. This chain links TRBV30 with TRBJ1-2; D unclear. CDR1 and CDR2 from the germline V gene are GTSNPN and SVGIG (reference sequence). Trimming took 1 base from V and 5 from J, leaving 8 bases between them. The CDR3 consists of 12 residues. CDR3 in amino acids: CAWSGDVYGYTF. CDR3 nucleotides: TGTGCCTGGAGTGGGGATGTTTATGGCTACACCTTC.

The chain employs TRBV6-6 and TRBJ1-2; D ambiguous. From germline, CDR1 is MNHNY and CDR2 SVGAGI (reference sequence). CDR3 size: 14 residues. V lost 0 bases to trimming and J lost 0 bases, with 5 bases between them. The CDR3 nucleotides read TGTGCCAGCAGTTACTCAGGCCCTAACTATGGCTACACCTTC. It encodes CASSYSGPNYGYTF.

Comment on this clonotype: A much larger clone lies one base from this, so it may be a read error. The V gene is TRBV7-9, the J gene TRBJ1-4, with TRBD1 matching over 7 bases. CDR1 is SEHNR, CDR2 FQNEAQ, per germline (reference sequence). The CDR3 is 15 amino acids. CDR3 sequence: CASSLSRDSDEKLYF. As DNA, the CDR3 is TGTGCCAGCAGCTTAAGCCGGGACAGCGATGAAAAACTGTATTTT. The full variable domain, with the rest looked up from reference TRBV7-9 and TRBJ1-4, is DTGVSQNPRHKITKRGQNVTFRCDPISEHNRLYWYRQTLGQGPEFLTYFQNEAQLEKSRLLSDRFSAERPKGSFSTLEIQRTEQGDSAMYLCASSLSRDSDEKLYFGSGTQLSVL.

This clonotype appeared a few times. The V and J genes are TRBV5-1 and TRBJ1-5; no firm D call. Per germline, CDR1 SGHRS and CDR2 YFSETQ. This CDR3 has 15 residues. Trimming cost V 4 bases and J 0 bases, with 11 bases left between them. CDR3 bases: TGCGCCAGCAGCGTAGGACCTTATAGCAATCAGCCCCAGCATTTT. It is translated as CASSVGPYSNQPQHF.

This clonotype has a count of ten or more. The chain joins TRBV5-6 to TRBJ2-7; 7 positions agree with TRBD1. Germline V gene sequence: CDR1 SGHDT, CDR2 YYEEEE. There are 13 residues in the CDR3. V shed 0 bases and J 4 bases; nucleotides not matched to a gene: 1. The CDR3 bases are TGTGCCAGCAGCTTGGGGACAGGTTACGAGCAGTACTTC. This codes for CASSLGTGYEQYF.

This clonotype occurred many times. This sequence joins TRBV2 and TRBJ1-2; D remains ambiguous. V lost 2 bases to trimming and J lost 6 bases, with 16 bases between them. The CDR3 is 15 residues long. Germline V gene data show CDR1 as SNHLY and CDR2 as FYNNEI. In DNA, the CDR3 is TGTGCCAGCAGTGAATTACGGGATCATGGAAATGGCTACACCTTC. Translation: CASSELRDHGNGYTF.

The chain joins TRBV12-3 or TRBV12-4 to TRBJ2-1; 8 nucleotides agree with TRBD2. CDR3 length: 15 residues. V shed 5 bases and J 3 bases; nucleotides not matched to a gene: 6. The CDR3 sequence: CASSGSGSNYNEQFF. CDR3 sequence (DNA): TGTGCCAGCAGTGGCAGCGGGAGCAACTACAATGAGCAGTTCTTC.

This clonotype was counted at least ten times. The CDR3 loop is CASSSVGQTATNEKLFF. Written as DNA, the CDR3 is TGTGCCAGCAGCTCCGTCGGACAGACTGCAACTAATGAAAAACTGTTTTTT. V usage is TRBV5-4 and J usage is TRBJ1-4; maybe TRBD1 (6 bases). Germline-derived CDR1 and CDR2 are SGHNT and YYREEE (reference sequence). The CDR3 contains 17 residues. The V gene lost 3 bases and the J gene lost 0 bases, with 15 bases spanning the gap.

The table lists this clonotype with a few counts. The V and J genes are TRBV29-1 and TRBJ2-3; 13 bases map to TRBD2. From germline, CDR1 is SQVTM and CDR2 ANQGSEA. The CDR3 runs 16 residues. The J segment lost 4 bases and the V segment lost 4 bases, leaving 8 bases of the junction unmatched. For the CDR3, the DNA is TGCAGCGTTGTCTCTGGACTAGCGGGAGTATCAGATACGCAGTATTTT. Protein: CSVVSGLAGVSDTQYF.

This clonotype was counted between two and nine times. The chain has TRBV12-3 or TRBV12-4 and TRBJ1-2; D is undetermined. V lost 6 bases to trimming and J lost 4 bases, with 15 bases between them. The CDR3 has 14 residues. CDR3 in DNA: TGTGCCAGCAGACCCACAGCGGGGATCTATGGCTACACCTTC. Translation: CASRPTAGIYGYTF.

This clonotype was picked up many times. J is TRBJ1-2 and V is TRBV20-1; TRBD1 matches at 10 bases. Trimming cost V 3 bases and J 6 bases; bases outside gene matches: 10. The CDR3 extends over 15 amino acids. Germline assignment: CDR1 DFQATT and CDR2 SNEGSKA (reference sequence). CDR3: CSARQPGTGVDGYTF. For the CDR3, the DNA is TGCAGTGCTAGGCAACCCGGGACAGGGGTGGATGGCTACACCTTC.

This clonotype was detected ten times or more. The genes are TRBV7-3 and TRBJ1-2; D gene ambiguous. V lost 6 bases and J 7 bases, leaving 15 bases between the germline ends. Germline assignment: CDR1 SGHTA and CDR2 FQGTGA. The CDR3 is 13 residues long. The CDR3, as DNA: TGTGCCAGCAGTTCGGACTCCCACGGTGGCTACACCTTC. It translates to CASSSDSHGGYTF.

Points on this clonotype: Being one base from a much bigger clone, this may be a read error. The rearrangement joins TRBV9 to TRBJ2-7; 12 bases agree with TRBD2. V dropped 4 bases and J dropped 6; count of bases not matched to a gene: 8. The germline gives CDR1 SGDLS, CDR2 YYNGEE. The CDR3 is 15 amino acids. This CDR3 reads CASSKGGLAGGEQYF. CDR3 nucleotide sequence: TGTGCCAGCAGCAAAGGGGGACTAGCGGGTGGCGAGCAGTACTTC. Complete variable domain (other parts from reference TRBV9 and TRBJ2-7): DSGVTQTPKHLITATGQRVTLRCSPRSGDLSVYWYQQSLDQGLQFLIQYYNGEERAKGNILERFSAQQFPDLHSELNLSSLELGDSALYFCASSKGGLAGGEQYFGPGTRLTVT.

This clonotype has just a few counts. The V call is TRBV12-5, the J call TRBJ1-1, with 7 bases aligning to TRBD1. The CDR3 length is 13 residues. Trimming at V came to 11 bases and at J to 4 bases, leaving 10 bases not matched to a gene. Germline assignment: CDR1 LGHNT and CDR2 FRNRAP. Here the CDR3 reads CAGPYRGGTEAFF. In DNA form, the CDR3 reads TGTGCTGGTCCATACAGGGGCGGCACTGAAGCTTTCTTT.

This clonotype was recorded many times. The chain uses TRBV27 and TRBJ1-5; 9 bases map to TRBD1. This CDR3 has 15 amino acids. Losses at the gene ends were 4 bases for V and 7 bases for J; bases not matched to a gene: 8. Germline V gives CDR1 MNHEY, CDR2 SMNVEV (reference sequence). The CDR3 loop is CASSSRTGVDQPQHF. The DNA for the CDR3 is TGTGCCAGCAGTTCGAGGACAGGGGTTGACCAGCCCCAGCATTTT.

This clonotype was recorded a few times. The rearrangement joins TRBV19 to TRBJ2-7; 8 bases agree with TRBD1. Trimming took 6 bases from V and 8 from J; bases not matched to a gene: 6. Germline V gives CDR1 LNHDA, CDR2 SQIVND (reference sequence). This CDR3 region has 12 residues. The DNA for the CDR3 is TGTGCCAGTAGCTTCGGACAGGGTAAGCAGTACTTC. This encodes CASSFGQGKQYF.

The chain combines TRBV29-1 with TRBJ1-5, with TRBD1 identical over 7 bases. With 6 bases clipped from V and 5 bases from J, the junction kept 7 bases outside the gene matches. The V gene's germline CDR1 is SQVTM and CDR2 ANQGSEA. The CDR3 spans 13 residues. The CDR3: CSVASGTDQPQHF. Written as DNA, the CDR3 is TGCAGCGTGGCATCCGGGACAGATCAGCCCCAGCATTTT.

This clonotype occurred many times. J is TRBJ2-1 and V is TRBV3-1, with TRBD2 identical over 10 bases. V dropped 1 base and J dropped 7; count of bases not matched to a gene: 4. Per the germline V gene, CDR1 is LGHDT and CDR2 is YNNKEL (reference sequence). This CDR3 is built from 15 residues. CDR3 protein: CASSQGTSGLNEQFF. Here the CDR3 DNA reads TGTGCCAGCAGCCAAGGGACTAGCGGATTGAATGAGCAGTTCTTC.

The rearrangement links TRBV7-9 to TRBJ1-6, with D maybe TRBD1 (5 bases). The ends were cut back, 1 base at V and 8 bases at J, with 18 bases in the middle. Per germline, CDR1 SEHNR and CDR2 FQNEAQ (reference sequence). The CDR3 has 17 residues. The CDR3 bases are TGTGCCAGCAGCTTAGGAGGCGGGACTGGGAGAGATTCACCCCTCCACTTT. It specifies CASSLGGGTGRDSPLHF.

In this sample, this clonotype is medium-sized. Here the CDR3 DNA reads TGCAGCGTTAAACCTTCCGGGTTTTCAACAGATACGCAGTATTTT. As protein: CSVKPSGFSTDTQYF. The genes are TRBV29-1 and TRBJ2-3, with D hard to call. The V gene lost 5 bases and the J gene lost 3 bases, with 18 bases spanning the gap. Germline V gene sequence: CDR1 SQVTM, CDR2 ANQGSEA. The CDR3 is made up of 15 amino acids.

The table lists this clonotype with a few counts. This chain connects TRBV4-1 to TRBJ1-1; TRBD1 matches at 9 bases. From germline, CDR1 is MGHRA and CDR2 YSYEKL. The CDR3 spans 16 residues. The J segment lost 0 bases and the V segment lost 4 bases, leaving 6 bases of the junction unmatched. The CDR3 coding sequence is TGCGCCAGCAGCCCAGGACAGGGGACCATGAACACTGAAGCTTTCTTT. It specifies CASSPGQGTMNTEAFF.

The V gene is TRBV25-1, the J gene TRBJ1-1, with unresolved D. Germline lookup yields CDR1 MGHDK and CDR2 SYGVNS. This CDR3 has 11 amino acids. Trimming left V 4 bases short and J 4 bases short, with 4 bases between. CDR3 sequence: CASSVTTEAFF. DNA for the CDR3: TGTGCCAGCAGTGTCACCACTGAAGCTTTCTTT.

The chain carries TRBV20-1 and TRBJ2-1; tentatively, D is TRBD1 or TRBD2 (5 bases each). CDR1 is DFQATT and CDR2 is SNEGSKA in the germline V gene (reference sequence). Trimming stripped 3 bases from V and 12 bases from J, with 9 bases between. The CDR3 loop spans 10 amino acids. CDR3 sequence reads: CSARDGGQFF. In DNA, the CDR3 is TGCAGTGCTAGGGATGGGGGGCAGTTCTTC.

This clonotype has just a few counts. The V gene is TRBV7-6, the J gene TRBJ1-2, with D tentatively TRBD1 (5 bases). The V gene lost 1 base and the J gene lost 8 bases, with 11 bases spanning the gap. This CDR3 spans 13 amino acids. The germline CDR1 and CDR2 sequences are SGHVS and FNYEAQ. The CDR3 region is CASSLVGTRGYTF. CDR3 DNA: TGTGCCAGCAGCTTAGTGGGGACTCGGGGCTACACCTTC.

This clonotype was counted at least ten times. The chain couples TRBV24-1 to TRBJ2-1, with TRBD1 identical over 8 bases. CDR3 length: 15 residues. CDR1 KGHDR and CDR2 SFDVKD come from the germline V gene. V trimming: 4 bases; J trimming: 4 bases; junction bases outside the gene matches: 5. CDR3 region: CATSETGQAYNEQFF. CDR3 nucleotides: TGTGCCACCAGTGAGACGGGACAGGCGTACAATGAGCAGTTCTTC.